The 6 T cell receptor beta chains reported below all come from one sample, sequenced in a study of blood T cell repertoires in COVID-19. Profiled with immunoSEQ multiplex PCR; TCRdb holds only in-frame clones, not every one. The sample shows about 480,000 clones, approximately 90% of them seen only once. The sample taken for sequencing was peripheral blood. The receptors here all came from a woman in her 30s with acute or convalescent COVID-19.

This sequence joins TRBV30 and TRBJ1-1; D not certain. Per germline, CDR1 GTSNPN and CDR2 SVGIG (reference sequence). Trimming left V 2 bases short and J 6 bases short, with 7 bases between. This CDR3 region has 11 residues. Here the CDR3 DNA reads TGTGCCTGGAGTCAGTACGCTGAAGCTTTCTTT. Protein product: CAWSQYAEAFF.

This chain links TRBV9 with TRBJ2-3; no clear D gene. The germline V and J ends were trimmed by 0 bases and 5 bases, with 10 bases remaining between them. Germline assignment: CDR1 SGDLS and CDR2 YYNGEE. This CDR3 has 14 amino acids. For the CDR3, the DNA is TGTGCCAGCAGCGTAGCTCGACGGAGAGATACGCAGTATTTT. It is translated as CASSVARRRDTQYF.

This clone was seen just once. This chain joins TRBV5-8 and TRBJ2-7; D uncertain. Trimming pared 0 bases from V and 2 bases from J, leaving 9 bases between. The germline V gene has CDR1 SGHTS and CDR2 YDEGEE. CDR3 size: 14 residues. CDR3 loop: CASSLAVATYEQYF. DNA for the CDR3: TGTGCCAGCAGCTTGGCGGTCGCCACCTACGAGCAGTACTTC.

The genes are TRBV7-9 and TRBJ2-5; possibly TRBD2 for D (7 bases). The CDR3 consists of 15 residues. Germline lookup yields CDR1 SEHNR and CDR2 FQNEAQ (reference sequence). V was shortened by 4 bases and J by 4 bases, with 16 bases between the two germline ends. CDR3: CASSSKGGARETQYF. The CDR3 nucleotides read TGTGCCAGCAGCTCTAAGGGGGGGGCGCGAGAGACCCAGTACTTC.

The rearrangement links TRBV27 to TRBJ2-3; possible D gene TRBD2, 6 bases. Trimming removed 1 base at V and 1 base at J, with 9 bases between. The CDR3 loop spans 15 amino acids. In germline, CDR1 is MNHEY, CDR2 SMNVEV (reference sequence). DNA for the CDR3: TGTGCCAGCAGTTTATGGACGGGGGGCACAGATACGCAGTATTTT. Amino acids: CASSLWTGGTDTQYF.

The CDR3 coding sequence is TGCACCAGCAGCCTCAAGCGAGCACGGGTCCGGGGTCATTGGGACACTGAAGCTTTCTTT. It encodes CTSSLKRARVRGHWDTEAFF. This chain joins TRBV1 and TRBJ1-1. TRBV1 is reported as a pseudogene. The CDR3 is 20 residues long.